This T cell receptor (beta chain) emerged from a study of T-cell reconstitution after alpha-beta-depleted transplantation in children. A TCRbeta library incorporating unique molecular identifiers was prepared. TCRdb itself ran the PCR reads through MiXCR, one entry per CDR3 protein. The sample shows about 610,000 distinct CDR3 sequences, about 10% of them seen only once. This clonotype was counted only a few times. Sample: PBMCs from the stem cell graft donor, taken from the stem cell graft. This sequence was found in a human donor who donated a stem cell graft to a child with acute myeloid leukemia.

The CDR3 is CASSLARTGAYEQYF. The CDR3, as DNA: TGTGCCAGCAGCTTAGCGAGGACAGGGGCCTACGAGCAGTACTTC. The V gene is TRBV7-9, the J gene TRBJ2-7, with 9 bases aligning to TRBD1. Per germline, CDR1 SEHNR and CDR2 FQNEAQ (reference sequence). The CDR3 runs 15 residues. V shed 0 bases and J 2 bases; nucleotides not matched to a gene: 2.